This TCR beta chain was observed in a study of CD8 T cells in Susac syndrome. General observations from the study: A relatively small number of individuals underwent TCR sequencing and HLA analysis.

TCR beta sequencing covered blood CD8+ and CD4+ T cells. In the multiple sclerosis control group, patients were treatment-naive and had stable or active relapsing-remitting disease. Negative isolation was used for CD8+ and CD4+ T cells, and FACS enrichment was applied to TEMRA cells. This clonotype showed up just once. Its antigen is unknown. Random hexamers were used to reverse transcribe roughly 0.45 to 1 ug of RNA. TCRdb ran MiXCR on the immunoSEQ multiplex PCR reads and lists one entry per CDR3 protein. The table has 69,000 or so distinct CDR3 sequences, roughly 94% seen once. This CDR3 spans 15 amino acids. V lost 0 bases, J lost 7 bases, and 11 bases stayed unmatched. The germline CDR1 and CDR2 sequences are SQVTM and ANQGSEA.

The TCR comes from a human donor with multiple sclerosis. The sequenced sample was CD8+ T cells from PBMCs. The rearrangement uses TRBV29-1 and TRBJ1-2, with 7 bases fitting TRBD1. In nucleotides, the CDR3 is TGCAGCGTTGAAGATTATAGACAGGGAAGGTCTGGCTACACCTTC. Translation: CSVEDYRQGRSGYTF.